These T cell receptor beta chains were read from a single sample in a study of control samples from healthy donors and cancer patients. Sequencing was performed with immunoSEQ multiplex PCR; in TCRdb, only in-frame clones are kept and a portion is missing. The sample lists over 100,000 clones; roughly 89% were seen once. Sequences were obtained from blood. The receptor source for this set is a man in his late teens or twenties in good health. Each CDR3 is given with its conserved first and last residue.

J | V | CDR3
TRBJ1-1 | TRBV2 | CASSVADMNTEAFF
TRBJ1-1 | TRBV19 | CASSVTASYTEAFF
TRBJ1-4 | TRBV6-1 | CASSEIQGAQGEKLFF
TRBJ2-7 | TRBV5-1 | CASSLGGDYEQYF
TRBJ2-5 | TRBV2 | CASSRTTQYF
TRBJ2-1 | TRBV5-5 | CASSLLRGNEQFF
TRBJ2-7 | TRBV6-4 | CARTDRDEQYF
TRBJ1-3 | TRBV27 | CASSLYWGAGNTIYF
TRBJ2-7 | TRBV7-9 | CASSLGPEQYF
TRBJ2-7 | TRBV5-4 | CASSRTGGSEQYF
TRBJ2-3 | TRBV6-5 | CASPEVPRAPDTQYF